This T cell receptor (beta chain) was identified during a study of shared clonotypes between healthy human individuals. Study in general: Ranging from 18 to 49 in age, donors were a couple of women and a few men. CD4 naive and CD4 memory each took three plates per donor, while CD8 naive took two and CD8 memory one.

Germline loops: CDR1 LNHDA, CDR2 SQIVND (reference sequence). This CDR3 has 12 residues. V shed 3 bases and J shed 5 bases, with 4 bases lying between them. In the case of this clone: The same CDR3 arises from other DNA sequences in this sample as well.

The data were produced by immunoSEQ multiplex PCR, yet TCRdb's version contains in-frame clones alone and is incomplete. Among some 2.4 million clones, under 95% were seen once, and the ten largest hold 0.36%. This sequence was found in a man aged 18 to 29 in good health. Some clones in this sample may be carry-over from other donors' samples. Sequences were obtained from naive CD4+ T cells from PBMCs. Noted subset: CD45RA+ positively selected. J is TRBJ2-2 and V is TRBV19, with D unclear. The CDR3 region has the DNA TGTGCCAGTAGTATCAGTACCGGGGAGCTGTTTTTT. It yields the protein CASSISTGELFF.